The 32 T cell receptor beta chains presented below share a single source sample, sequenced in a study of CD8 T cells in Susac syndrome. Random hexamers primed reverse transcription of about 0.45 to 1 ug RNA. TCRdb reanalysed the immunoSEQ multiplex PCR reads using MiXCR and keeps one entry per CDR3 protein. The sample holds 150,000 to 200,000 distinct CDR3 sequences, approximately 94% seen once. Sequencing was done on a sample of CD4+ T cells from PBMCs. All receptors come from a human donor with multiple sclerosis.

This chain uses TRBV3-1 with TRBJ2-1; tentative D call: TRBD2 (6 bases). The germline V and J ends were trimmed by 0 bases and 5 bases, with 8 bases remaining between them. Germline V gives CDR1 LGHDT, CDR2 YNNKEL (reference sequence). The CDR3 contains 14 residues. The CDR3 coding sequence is TGTGCCAGCAGCCAAGAAGGCGGGGACAATGAGCAGTTCTTC. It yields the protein CASSQEGGDNEQFF.

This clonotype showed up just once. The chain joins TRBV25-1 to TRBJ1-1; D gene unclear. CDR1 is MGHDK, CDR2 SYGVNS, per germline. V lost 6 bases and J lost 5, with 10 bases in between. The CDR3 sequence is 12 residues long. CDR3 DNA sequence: TGTGCCAGCAGGGACCCGGGGACTGAAGCTTTCTTT. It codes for CASRDPGTEAFF.

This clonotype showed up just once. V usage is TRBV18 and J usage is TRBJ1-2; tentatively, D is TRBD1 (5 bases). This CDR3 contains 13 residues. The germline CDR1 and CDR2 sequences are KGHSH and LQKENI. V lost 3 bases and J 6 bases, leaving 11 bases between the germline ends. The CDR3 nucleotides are TGTGCCAGCTCACCGCAGGGAGAAGATGGCTACACCTTC. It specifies CASSPQGEDGYTF.

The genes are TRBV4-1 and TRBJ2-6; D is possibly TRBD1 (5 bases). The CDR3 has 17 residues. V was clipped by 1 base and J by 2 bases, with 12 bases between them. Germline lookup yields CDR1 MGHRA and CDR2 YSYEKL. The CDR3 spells CASSQGVLTAGANVLTF. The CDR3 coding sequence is TGCGCCAGCAGCCAAGGAGTGTTGACAGCTGGGGCCAACGTCCTGACTTTC.

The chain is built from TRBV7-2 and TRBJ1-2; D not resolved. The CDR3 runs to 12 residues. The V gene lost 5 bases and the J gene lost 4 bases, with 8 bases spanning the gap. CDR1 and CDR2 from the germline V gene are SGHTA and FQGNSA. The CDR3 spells CASSPHSYGYTF. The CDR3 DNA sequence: TGTGCCAGCAGCCCCCACAGCTATGGCTACACCTTC.

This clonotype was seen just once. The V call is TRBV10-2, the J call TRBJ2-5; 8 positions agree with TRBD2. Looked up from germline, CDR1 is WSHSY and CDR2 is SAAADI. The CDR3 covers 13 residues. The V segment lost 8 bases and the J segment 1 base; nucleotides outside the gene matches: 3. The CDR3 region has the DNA TGCGCCAGCCGGACTAGCAGCCAAGAGACCCAGTACTTC. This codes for CASRTSSQETQYF.

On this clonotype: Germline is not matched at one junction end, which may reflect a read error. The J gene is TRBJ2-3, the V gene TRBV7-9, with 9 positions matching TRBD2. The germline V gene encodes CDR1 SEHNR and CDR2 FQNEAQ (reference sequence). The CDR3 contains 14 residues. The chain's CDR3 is CASRREGTKDTQFF. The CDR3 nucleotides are TGTGCCAGCAGGCGGGAGGGTACGAAAGATACGCAGTTTTTT.

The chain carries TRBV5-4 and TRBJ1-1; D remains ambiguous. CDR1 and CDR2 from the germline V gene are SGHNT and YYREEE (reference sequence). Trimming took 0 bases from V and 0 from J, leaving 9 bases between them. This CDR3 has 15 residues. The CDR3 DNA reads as TGTGCCAGCAGCTTGGATCGGGAAATGAACACTGAAGCTTTCTTT. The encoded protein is CASSLDREMNTEAFF.

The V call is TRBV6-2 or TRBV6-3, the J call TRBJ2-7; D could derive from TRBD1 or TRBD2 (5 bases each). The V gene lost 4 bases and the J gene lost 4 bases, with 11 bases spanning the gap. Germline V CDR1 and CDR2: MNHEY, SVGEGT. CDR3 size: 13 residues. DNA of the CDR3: TGTGCCAGCAGTTCAGTCTGGGGGTACGAGCAGTACTTC. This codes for CASSSVWGYEQYF.

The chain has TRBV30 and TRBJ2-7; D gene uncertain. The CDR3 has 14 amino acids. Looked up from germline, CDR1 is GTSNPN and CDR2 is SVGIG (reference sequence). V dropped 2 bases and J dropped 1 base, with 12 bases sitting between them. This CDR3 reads CAWSIVRSSYEQYF. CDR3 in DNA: TGTGCCTGGAGTATCGTCAGGAGTTCCTACGAGCAGTACTTC.

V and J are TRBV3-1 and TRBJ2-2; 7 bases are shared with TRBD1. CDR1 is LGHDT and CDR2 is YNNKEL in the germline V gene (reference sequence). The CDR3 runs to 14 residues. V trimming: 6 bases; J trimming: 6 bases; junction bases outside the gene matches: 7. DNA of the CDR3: TGTGCCAGCAGGCTAACAGGGGAATCCGGGGAGCTGTTTTTT. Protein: CASRLTGESGELFF.

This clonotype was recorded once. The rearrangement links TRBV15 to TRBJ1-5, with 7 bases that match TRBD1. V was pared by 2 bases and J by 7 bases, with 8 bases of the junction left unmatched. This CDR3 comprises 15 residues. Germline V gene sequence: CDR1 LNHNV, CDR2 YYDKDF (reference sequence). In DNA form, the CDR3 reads TGTGCCACCAGCAGAAGCGGCGCCAGGGGGCAGCCCCAGCATTTT. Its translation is CATSRSGARGQPQHF.

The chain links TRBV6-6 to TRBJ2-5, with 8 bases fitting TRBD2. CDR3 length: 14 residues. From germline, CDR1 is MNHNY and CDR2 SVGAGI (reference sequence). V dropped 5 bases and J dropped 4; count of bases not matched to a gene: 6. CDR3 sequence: CASSNAGGGETQYF. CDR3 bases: TGTGCCAGCAGTAACGCGGGGGGTGGAGAGACCCAGTACTTC.

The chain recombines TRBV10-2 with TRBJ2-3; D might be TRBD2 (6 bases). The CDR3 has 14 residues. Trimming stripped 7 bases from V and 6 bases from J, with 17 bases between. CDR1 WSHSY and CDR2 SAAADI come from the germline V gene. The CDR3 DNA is TGCGCCAGCAACCTGGCGGGACCGGGGGATACGCAGTATTTT. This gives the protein CASNLAGPGDTQYF.

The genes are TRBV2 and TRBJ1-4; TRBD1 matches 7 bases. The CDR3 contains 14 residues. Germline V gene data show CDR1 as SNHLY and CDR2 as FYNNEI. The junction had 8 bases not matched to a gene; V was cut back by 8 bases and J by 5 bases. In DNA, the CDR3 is TGTGCCAGCGGACGGGACAGAGAGAATGAAAAACTGTTTTTT. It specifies CASGRDRENEKLFF. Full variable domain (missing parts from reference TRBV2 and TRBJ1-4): EPEVTQTPSHQVTQMGQEVILRCVPISNHLYFYWYRQILGQKVEFLVSFYNNEISEKSEIFDDQFSVERPDGSNFTLKIRSTKLEDSAMYFCASGRDRENEKLFFGSGTQLSVL.

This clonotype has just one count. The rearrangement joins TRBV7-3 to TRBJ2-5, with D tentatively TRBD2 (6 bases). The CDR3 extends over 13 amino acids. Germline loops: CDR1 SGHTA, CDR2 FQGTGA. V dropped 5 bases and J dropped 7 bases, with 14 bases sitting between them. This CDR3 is CASSTGTGGTQYF. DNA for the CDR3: TGTGCCAGCAGCACCGGGACTGGTGGGACCCAGTACTTC. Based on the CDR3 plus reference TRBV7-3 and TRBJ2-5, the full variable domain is GAGVSQTPSNKVTEKGKYVELRCDPISGHTALYWYRQSLGQGPEFLIYFQGTGAADDSGLPNDRFFAVRPEGSVSTLKIQRTERGDSAVYLCASSTGTGGTQYFGPGTRLLVL.

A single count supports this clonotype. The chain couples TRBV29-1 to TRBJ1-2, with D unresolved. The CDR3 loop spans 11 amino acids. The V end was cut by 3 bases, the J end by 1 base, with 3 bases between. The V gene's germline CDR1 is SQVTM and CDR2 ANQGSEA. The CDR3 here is CSVEINYGYTF. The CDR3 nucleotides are TGCAGCGTTGAGATTAACTATGGCTACACCTTC.

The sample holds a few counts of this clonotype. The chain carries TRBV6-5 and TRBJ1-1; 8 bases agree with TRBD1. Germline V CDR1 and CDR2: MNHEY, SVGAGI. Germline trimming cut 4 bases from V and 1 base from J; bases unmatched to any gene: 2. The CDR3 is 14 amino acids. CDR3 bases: TGTGCCAGCAGTTGGACAGGGAGGAACACTGAAGCTTTCTTT. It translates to CASSWTGRNTEAFF.

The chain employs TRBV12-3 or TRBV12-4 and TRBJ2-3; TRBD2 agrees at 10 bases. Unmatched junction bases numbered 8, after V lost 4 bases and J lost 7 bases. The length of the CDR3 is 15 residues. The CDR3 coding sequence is TGTGCCAGCAGTTCCGAGCGGGAGGGCCGGTATACGCAGTATTTT. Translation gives CASSSEREGRYTQYF.

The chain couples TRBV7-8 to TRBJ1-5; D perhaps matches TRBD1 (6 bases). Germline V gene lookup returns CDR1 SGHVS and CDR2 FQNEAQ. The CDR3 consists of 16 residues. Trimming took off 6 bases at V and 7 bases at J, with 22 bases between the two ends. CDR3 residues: CASSPKRAPGAQPQHF. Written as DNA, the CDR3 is TGTGCCAGCAGTCCTAAAAGGGCCCCAGGGGCGCAGCCCCAGCATTTT. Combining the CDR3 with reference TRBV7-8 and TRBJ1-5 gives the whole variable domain GAGVSQSPRYKVAKRGQDVALRCDPISGHVSLFWYQQALGQGPEFLTYFQNEAQLDKSGLPSDRFFAERPEGSVSTLKIQRTQQEDSAVYLCASSPKRAPGAQPQHFGDGTRLSIL.

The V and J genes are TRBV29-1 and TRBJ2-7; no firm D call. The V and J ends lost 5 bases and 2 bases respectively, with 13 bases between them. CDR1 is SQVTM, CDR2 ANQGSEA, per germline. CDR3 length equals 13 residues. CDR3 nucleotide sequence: TGCAGCGTTTCTCTTAGCCAGACCTACGAGCAGTACTTC. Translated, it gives CSVSLSQTYEQYF.

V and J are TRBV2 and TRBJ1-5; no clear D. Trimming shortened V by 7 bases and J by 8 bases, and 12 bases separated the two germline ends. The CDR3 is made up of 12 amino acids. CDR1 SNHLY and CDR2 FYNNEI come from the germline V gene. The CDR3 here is CASNIQREPQHF. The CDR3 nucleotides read TGTGCCAGCAACATACAGAGAGAGCCCCAGCATTTT.

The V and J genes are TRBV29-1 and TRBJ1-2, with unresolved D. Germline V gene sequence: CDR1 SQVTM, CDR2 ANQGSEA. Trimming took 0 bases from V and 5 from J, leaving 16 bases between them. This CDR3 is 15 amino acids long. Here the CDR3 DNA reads TGCAGCGTTGAAGACCGCGTCTGGTATCCTTATGGCTACACCTTC. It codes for CSVEDRVWYPYGYTF.

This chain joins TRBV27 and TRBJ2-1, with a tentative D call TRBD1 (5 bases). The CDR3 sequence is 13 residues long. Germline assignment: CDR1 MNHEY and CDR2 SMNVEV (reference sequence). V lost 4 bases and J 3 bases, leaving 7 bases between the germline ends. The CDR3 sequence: CASSWGSYNEQFF. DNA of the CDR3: TGTGCCAGCAGTTGGGGCAGCTACAATGAGCAGTTCTTC.

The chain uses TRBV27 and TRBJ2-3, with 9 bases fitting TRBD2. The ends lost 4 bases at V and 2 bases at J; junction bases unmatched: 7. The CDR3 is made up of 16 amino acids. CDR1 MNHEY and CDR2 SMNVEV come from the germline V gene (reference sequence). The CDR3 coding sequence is TGTGCCAGCAGTTCGAGGACTAGCGTAAACACAGATACGCAGTATTTT. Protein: CASSSRTSVNTDTQYF.

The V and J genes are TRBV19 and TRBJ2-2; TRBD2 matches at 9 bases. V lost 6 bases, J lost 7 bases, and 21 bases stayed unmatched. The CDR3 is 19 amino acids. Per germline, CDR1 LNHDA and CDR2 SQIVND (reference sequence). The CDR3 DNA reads TGTGCCAGTAGGTCGTCCTCTCTAGCGGGAAGGATTCGTGGCGGGGAGCTGTTTTTT. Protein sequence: CASRSSSLAGRIRGGELFF.

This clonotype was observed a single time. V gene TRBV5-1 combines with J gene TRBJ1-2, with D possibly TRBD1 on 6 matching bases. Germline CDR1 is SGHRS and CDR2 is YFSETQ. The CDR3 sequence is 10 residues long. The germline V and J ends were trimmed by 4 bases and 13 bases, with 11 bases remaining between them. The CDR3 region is CASSGDNLTF. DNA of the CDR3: TGCGCCAGCAGCGGGGACAATCTCACCTTC.

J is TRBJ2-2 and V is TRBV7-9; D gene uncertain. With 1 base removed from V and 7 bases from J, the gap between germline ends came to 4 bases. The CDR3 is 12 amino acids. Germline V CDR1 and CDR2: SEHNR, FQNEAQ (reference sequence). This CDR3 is CASSLEIGELFF. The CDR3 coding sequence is TGTGCCAGCAGCTTAGAAATCGGGGAGCTGTTTTTT.

As DNA, the CDR3 is TGTGCCAGCAGCTTAGCCGTGGACACGACAGGTTACGAGCAGTACTTC. Its translation: CASSLAVDTTGYEQYF. This chain links TRBV7-9 with TRBJ2-7; D might be TRBD1 (6 bases). Trimming took off 0 bases at V and 4 bases at J, with 16 bases between the two ends. This CDR3 is built from 16 residues. The germline V gene encodes CDR1 SEHNR and CDR2 FQNEAQ (reference sequence).

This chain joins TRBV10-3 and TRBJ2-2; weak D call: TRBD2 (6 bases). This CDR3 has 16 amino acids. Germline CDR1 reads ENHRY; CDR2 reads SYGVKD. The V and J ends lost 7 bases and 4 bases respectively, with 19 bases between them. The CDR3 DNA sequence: TGTGCCATCACATCCCCTAGCGTTGGGGTCACCGGGGAGCTGTTTTTT. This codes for CAITSPSVGVTGELFF.

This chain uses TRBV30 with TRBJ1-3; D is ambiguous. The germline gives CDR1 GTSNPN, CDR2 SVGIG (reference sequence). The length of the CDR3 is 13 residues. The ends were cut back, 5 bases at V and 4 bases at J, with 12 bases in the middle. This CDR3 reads CAWERFYGNTIYF. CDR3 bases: TGTGCCTGGGAGCGATTTTACGGAAACACCATATATTTT. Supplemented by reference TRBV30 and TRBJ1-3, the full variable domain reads SQTIHQWPATLVQPVGSPLSLECTVEGTSNPNLYWYRQAAGRGLQLLFYSVGIGQISSEVPQNLSASRPQDRQFILSSKKLLLSDSGFYLCAWERFYGNTIYFGEGSWLTVV.

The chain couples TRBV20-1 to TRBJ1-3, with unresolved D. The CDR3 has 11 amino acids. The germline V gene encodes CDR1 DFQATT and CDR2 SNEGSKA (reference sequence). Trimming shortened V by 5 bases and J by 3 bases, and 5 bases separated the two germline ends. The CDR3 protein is CSARSGNTIYF. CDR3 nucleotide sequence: TGCAGTGCTCGCAGTGGAAACACCATATATTTT.